One sample yielded the 2 T cell receptor beta chains listed below, sequenced in a study of T-cell reconstitution after alpha-beta-depleted transplantation in children. Unique molecular identifiers were used in preparing the TCRbeta library. TCRdb independently ran MiXCR on the PCR reads; one entry per CDR3 protein. The table records nearly 250,000 distinct CDR3 sequences, around 7.5% of them present only once. The sample was PBMCs, mostly from graft donor cells, taken 180 days after TCRalphabeta/CD19-depleted stem cell transplant. Receptor source: a male patient aged 10 to 17 who had a stem cell transplant for acute lymphoblastic leukemia, so the T cells may come from the graft donor.

The J gene is TRBJ1-2, the V gene TRBV18; D is possibly TRBD1 (5 bases). Germline V gene sequence: CDR1 KGHSH, CDR2 LQKENI. This CDR3 comprises 13 residues. Trimming took off 3 bases at V and 4 bases at J, with 9 bases between the two ends. This CDR3 is CASSPGPLYGYTF. For the CDR3, the DNA is TGTGCCAGCTCACCGGGGCCCCTCTATGGCTACACCTTC.

This clonotype occurred many times. The chain is built from TRBV12-3 or TRBV12-4 and TRBJ2-7; 9 bases align to TRBD1. CDR3 length equals 15 residues. With 4 bases clipped from V and 4 bases from J, the junction kept 8 bases outside the gene matches. This CDR3 is CASSSRDRVVYEQYF. The CDR3 coding sequence is TGTGCCAGCAGTTCCCGGGACAGGGTGGTTTACGAGCAGTACTTC.